What follows describes a single TCR beta chain. The antigen remains unidentified. This record belongs to a study of beta chain features in type 1 diabetes. About the study: Regarding age, gender and cell yields, patients proved similar to healthy donors.

Expressed TCRB transcripts were sequenced, since all the RNA that had been isolated was reverse transcribed. TCRdb's table, derived via immunoSEQ multiplex PCR, lists solely in-frame clones and lacks some. The table shows hundreds of thousands of clones, with roughly 13% occurring only once. Regarding the study as a whole: Moderate yet significant TCRB CDR3 shortening was seen in Type 1 diabetes patients in all four CD4+ subsets. The study found fewer insertions and more deletions at VDJ junctions in type 1 diabetes patients.

Trimming left V 0 bases short and J 2 bases short, with 5 bases between. The CDR3 loop spans 14 amino acids. Germline V gives CDR1 PRHDT, CDR2 FYEKMQ (reference sequence). The chain couples TRBV13 to TRBJ1-3; tentatively, D is TRBD1 (5 bases). The specimen sequenced was naive CD4+ T cells from blood. The receptor was derived from a man aged 18 to 30 with type 1 diabetes. The CDR3 here is CASSLGGAGNTIYF. In nucleotides, the CDR3 is TGTGCCAGCAGCTTAGGAGGGGCTGGAAACACCATATATTTT.